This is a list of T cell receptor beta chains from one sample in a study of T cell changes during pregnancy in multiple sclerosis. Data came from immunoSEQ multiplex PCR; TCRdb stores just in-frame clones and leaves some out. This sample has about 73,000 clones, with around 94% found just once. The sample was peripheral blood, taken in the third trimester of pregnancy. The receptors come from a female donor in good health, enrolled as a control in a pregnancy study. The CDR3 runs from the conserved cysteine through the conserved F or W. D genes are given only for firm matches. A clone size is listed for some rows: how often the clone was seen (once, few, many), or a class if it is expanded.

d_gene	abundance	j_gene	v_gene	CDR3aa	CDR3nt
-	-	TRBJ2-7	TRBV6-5	CASNPLGGGRNEQYF	TGTGCCAGCAACCCCTTAGGGGGAGGGAGGAACGAGCAGTACTTC
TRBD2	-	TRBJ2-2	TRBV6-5	CASNTGTSVGELFF	TGTGCCAGCAATACCGGGACTAGCGTCGGGGAGCTGTTTTTT
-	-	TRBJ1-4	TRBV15	CATGGSIATNEKLFF	TGTGCCACCGGCGGCTCAATCGCAACTAATGAAAAACTGTTTTTT
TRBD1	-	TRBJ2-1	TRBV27	CASRGDSYNEQFF	TGTGCCAGCAGGGGGGACAGCTACAATGAGCAGTTCTTC
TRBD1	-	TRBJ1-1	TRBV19	CASSIDRETEAFF	TGTGCCAGTAGTATTGACAGGGAGACTGAAGCTTTCTTT
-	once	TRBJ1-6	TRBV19	CASRETAFNSPLHF	TGTGCCAGTAGGGAGACGGCCTTTAATTCACCCCTCCACTTT
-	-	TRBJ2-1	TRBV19	CASSINNGLYNEQFF	TGTGCCAGTAGTATTAATAACGGACTATACAATGAGCAGTTCTTC
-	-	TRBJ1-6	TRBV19	CASRRQTNSPLHF	TGTGCCAGTAGGAGACAGACGAATTCACCCCTCCACTTT
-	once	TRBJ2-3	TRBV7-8	CASTGGDTQYF	TGTGCCAGCACCGGAGGGGATACGCAGTATTTT
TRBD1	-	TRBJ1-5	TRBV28	CAGQGAGQPQHF	TGTGCCGGACAGGGGGCTGGTCAGCCCCAGCATTTT
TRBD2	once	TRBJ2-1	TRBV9	CASSVSGRNFNEQFF	TGTGCCAGCAGCGTTAGCGGGAGAAACTTCAATGAGCAGTTCTTC
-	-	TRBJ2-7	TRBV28	CASSRGYYEQYF	TGTGCCAGCAGTCGGGGGTACTACGAGCAGTACTTC
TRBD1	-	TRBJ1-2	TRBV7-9	CASSLGQGSNYGYTF	TGTGCCAGCAGCTTAGGACAGGGAAGTAACTATGGCTACACCTTC
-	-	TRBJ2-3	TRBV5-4	CASSRPGLATAGITQYF	TGTGCCAGCAGCCGACCGGGACTGGCCACCGCAGGAATTACGCAGTATTTT
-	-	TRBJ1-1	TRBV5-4	CASSRAGSGLNTEAFF	TGTGCCAGCAGCCGCGCTGGCAGCGGGTTGAACACTGAAGCTTTCTTT
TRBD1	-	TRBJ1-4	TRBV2	CASSEAVGTGSVKLFF	TGTGCCAGCAGTGAAGCAGTAGGGACAGGGAGTGTAAAACTGTTTTTT
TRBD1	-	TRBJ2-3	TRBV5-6	CASSLGQGTGTQYF	TGTGCCAGCAGCTTGGGACAGGGGACCGGTACGCAGTATTTT
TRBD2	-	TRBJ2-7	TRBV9	CASSGSGSKDEQYF	TGTGCCAGCAGCGGTAGCGGGAGCAAGGACGAGCAGTACTTC
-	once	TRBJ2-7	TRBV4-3	CASSQGLVYEQYF	TGCGCCAGCAGCCAAGGTCTTGTCTACGAGCAGTACTTC
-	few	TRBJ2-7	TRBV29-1	CSATLAREQYF	TGCAGCGCCACATTAGCGCGAGAGCAGTACTTC
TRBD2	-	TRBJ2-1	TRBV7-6	CASSPTGGSYNEQFF	TGTGCCAGCAGCCCCACGGGAGGGTCCTACAATGAGCAGTTCTTC
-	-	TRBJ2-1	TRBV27	CASSSANVDEQFF	TGTGCCAGCAGTTCTGCCAATGTAGATGAGCAGTTCTTC
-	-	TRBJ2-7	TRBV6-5	CASSYSPDFPPYEQYF	TGTGCCAGCAGTTACTCGCCGGACTTCCCCCCCTACGAGCAGTACTTC
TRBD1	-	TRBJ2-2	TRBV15	CATSRVQGGTGELFF	TGTGCCACCAGCAGAGTACAGGGGGGCACCGGGGAGCTGTTTTTT
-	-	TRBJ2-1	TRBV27	CASRASLHSYNEQFF	TGTGCCAGCAGGGCTAGCCTTCACTCCTACAATGAGCAGTTCTTC
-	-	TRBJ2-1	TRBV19	CASSGGSNEQFF	TGTGCCAGTAGTGGTGGGAGTAATGAGCAGTTCTTC
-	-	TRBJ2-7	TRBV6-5	CASIMASEEEQYF	TGTGCCAGCATCATGGCGAGCGAGGAGGAGCAGTACTTC
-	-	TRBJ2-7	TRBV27	CASSPTGNSYEQYF	TGTGCCAGCAGTCCGACCGGGAACTCCTACGAGCAGTACTTC
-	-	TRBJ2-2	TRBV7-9	CASSYRDSTGELFF	TGTGCCAGCAGCTATAGGGACTCCACCGGGGAGCTGTTTTTT